This T cell receptor (beta chain) was observed in a study of tumor and adjacent non-tumor tissue in lung cancer. On the study more broadly: The cohort had around twelve adenocarcinoma, a couple of squamous cell and 1 small cell patients. The patients, roughly eleven men and roughly 5 women, were roughly 30 to 85 with stage I to III disease. Around 4.4 million productive TCRbeta reads were obtained per sample on average.

Points from the study as a whole: In normal lung, the top 100 clones were significantly more dominant than in tumor.

This clonotype appeared a single time. Its cognate antigen is unknown. One end of the junction varies from germline; a read error may be responsible. The library came from three nested PCR rounds adapted from ARM-PCR protocols. Via MiXCR, TCRdb re-called the multiplex PCR reads, giving one row per CDR3 protein. Seen here are roughly 66,000 distinct CDR3 sequences, around four fifths observed once, and the top ten hold roughly 30%. Looked up from germline, CDR1 is ENHRY and CDR2 is SYGVKD. The CDR3 covers 15 residues. No cell sorting was done before RNA was extracted from the tissue. Sequenced sample: lung tumor tissue. V usage is TRBV10-3 and J usage is TRBJ2-7, with a tentative D call TRBD1 (5 bases). The sequence derives from a man between 60 and 75 years old with non-small cell lung cancer. The chain's CDR3 is CAISLQEPNTYEQYF. The CDR3 nucleotides are TGTGCAATCAGTCTACAGGAGCCTAATACTTACGAGCAGTACTTC.